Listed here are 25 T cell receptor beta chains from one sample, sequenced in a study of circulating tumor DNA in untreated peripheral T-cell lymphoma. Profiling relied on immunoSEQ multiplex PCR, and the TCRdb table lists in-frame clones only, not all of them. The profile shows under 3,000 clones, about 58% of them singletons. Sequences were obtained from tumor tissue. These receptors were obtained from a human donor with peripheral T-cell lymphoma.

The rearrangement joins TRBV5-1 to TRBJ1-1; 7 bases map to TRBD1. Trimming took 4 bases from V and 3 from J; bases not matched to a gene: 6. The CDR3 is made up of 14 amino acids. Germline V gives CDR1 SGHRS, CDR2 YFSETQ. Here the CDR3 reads CASSPYTGDTEAFF. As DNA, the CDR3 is TGCGCCAGCAGCCCTTACACAGGGGACACTGAAGCTTTCTTT.

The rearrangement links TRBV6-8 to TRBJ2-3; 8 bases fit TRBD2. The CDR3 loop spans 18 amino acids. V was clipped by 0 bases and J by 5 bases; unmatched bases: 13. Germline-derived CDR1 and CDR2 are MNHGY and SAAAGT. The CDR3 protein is CASSYSSAGGNTGDTQYF. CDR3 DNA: TGTGCCAGCAGTTACTCGAGTGCGGGGGGTAACACGGGAGATACGCAGTATTTT.

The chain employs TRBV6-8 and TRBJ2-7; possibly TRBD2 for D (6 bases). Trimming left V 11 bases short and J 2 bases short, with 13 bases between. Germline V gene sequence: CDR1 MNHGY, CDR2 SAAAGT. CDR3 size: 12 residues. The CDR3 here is CAVGGTAYEQYF. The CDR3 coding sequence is TGTGCCGTTGGGGGGACGGCCTACGAGCAGTACTTC.

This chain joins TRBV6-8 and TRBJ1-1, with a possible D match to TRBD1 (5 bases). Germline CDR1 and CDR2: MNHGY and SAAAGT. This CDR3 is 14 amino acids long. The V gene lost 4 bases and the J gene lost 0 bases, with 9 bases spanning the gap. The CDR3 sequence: CASSWDGMNTEAFF. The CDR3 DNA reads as TGTGCCAGCAGTTGGGACGGCATGAACACTGAAGCTTTCTTT.

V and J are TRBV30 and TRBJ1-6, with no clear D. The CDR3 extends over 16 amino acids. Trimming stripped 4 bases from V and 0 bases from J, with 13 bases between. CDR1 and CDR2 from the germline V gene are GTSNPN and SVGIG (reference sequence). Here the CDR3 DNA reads TGTGCCTGGAACCGAAAACAGAGCTCCTATAATTCACCCCTCCACTTT. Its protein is CAWNRKQSSYNSPLHF.

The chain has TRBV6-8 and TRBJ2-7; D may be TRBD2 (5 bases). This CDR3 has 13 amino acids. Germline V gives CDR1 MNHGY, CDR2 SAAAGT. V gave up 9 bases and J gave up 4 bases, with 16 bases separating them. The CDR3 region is CASKEVQQYEQYF. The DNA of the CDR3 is TGTGCCAGTAAGGAGGTCCAGCAGTACGAGCAGTACTTC.

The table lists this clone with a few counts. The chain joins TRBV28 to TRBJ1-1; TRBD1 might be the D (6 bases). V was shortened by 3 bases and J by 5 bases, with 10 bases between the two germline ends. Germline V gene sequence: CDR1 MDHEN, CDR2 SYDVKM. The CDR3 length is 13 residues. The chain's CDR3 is CASSFGGRTEAFF. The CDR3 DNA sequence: TGTGCCAGCAGTTTTGGGGGGCGGACTGAAGCTTTCTTT.

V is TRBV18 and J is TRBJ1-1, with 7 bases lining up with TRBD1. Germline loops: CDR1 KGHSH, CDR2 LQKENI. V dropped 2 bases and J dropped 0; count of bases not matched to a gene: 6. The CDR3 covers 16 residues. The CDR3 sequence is CASSPFRTGLNTEAFF. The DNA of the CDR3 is TGTGCCAGCTCACCATTCCGGACAGGACTGAACACTGAAGCTTTCTTT.

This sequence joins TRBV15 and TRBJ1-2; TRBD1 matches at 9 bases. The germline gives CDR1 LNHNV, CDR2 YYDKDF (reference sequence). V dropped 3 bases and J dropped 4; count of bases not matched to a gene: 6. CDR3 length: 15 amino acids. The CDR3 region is CATSSNRGLSYGYTF. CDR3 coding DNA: TGTGCCACCAGCAGTAACAGGGGGCTGAGCTATGGCTACACCTTC.

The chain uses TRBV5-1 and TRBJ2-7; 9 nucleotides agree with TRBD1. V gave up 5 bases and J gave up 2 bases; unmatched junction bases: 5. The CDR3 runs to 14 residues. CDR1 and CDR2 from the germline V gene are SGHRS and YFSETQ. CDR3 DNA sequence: TGCGCCAGCAGTTCGAGGGACAGGGCCTACGAGCAGTACTTC. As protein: CASSSRDRAYEQYF.

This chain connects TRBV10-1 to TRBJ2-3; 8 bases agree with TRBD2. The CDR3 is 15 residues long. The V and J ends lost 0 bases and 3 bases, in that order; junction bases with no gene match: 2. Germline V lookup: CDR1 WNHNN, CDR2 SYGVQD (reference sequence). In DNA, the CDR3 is TGCGCCAGCAGTGAGTCCGGGACTAGGACAGATACGCAGTATTTT. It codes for CASSESGTRTDTQYF.

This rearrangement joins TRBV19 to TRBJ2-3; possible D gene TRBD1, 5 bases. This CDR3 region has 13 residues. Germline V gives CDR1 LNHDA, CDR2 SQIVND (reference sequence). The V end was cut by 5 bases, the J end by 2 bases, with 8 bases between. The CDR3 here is CASSQGVTDTQYF. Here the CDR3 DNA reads TGTGCCAGTAGTCAAGGGGTCACAGATACGCAGTATTTT.

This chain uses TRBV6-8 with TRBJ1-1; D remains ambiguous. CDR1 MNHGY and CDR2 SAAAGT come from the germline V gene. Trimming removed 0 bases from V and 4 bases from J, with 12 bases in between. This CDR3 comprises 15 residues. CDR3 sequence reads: CASSYSIRAGTEAFF. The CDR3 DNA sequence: TGTGCCAGCAGTTACTCGATAAGGGCGGGCACTGAAGCTTTCTTT.

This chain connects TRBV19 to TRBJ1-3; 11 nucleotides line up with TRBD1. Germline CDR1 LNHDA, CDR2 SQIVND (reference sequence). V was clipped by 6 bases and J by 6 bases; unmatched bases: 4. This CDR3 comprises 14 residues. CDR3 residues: CASRPGQGENTIYF. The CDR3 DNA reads TGTGCCAGTAGACCGGGACAGGGGGAAAACACCATATATTTT.

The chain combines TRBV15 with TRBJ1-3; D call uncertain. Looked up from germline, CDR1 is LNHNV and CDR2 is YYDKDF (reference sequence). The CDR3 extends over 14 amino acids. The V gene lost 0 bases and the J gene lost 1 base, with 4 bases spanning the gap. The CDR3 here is CATSRDRSGNTIYF. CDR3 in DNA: TGTGCCACCAGCAGAGACAGATCTGGAAACACCATATATTTT.

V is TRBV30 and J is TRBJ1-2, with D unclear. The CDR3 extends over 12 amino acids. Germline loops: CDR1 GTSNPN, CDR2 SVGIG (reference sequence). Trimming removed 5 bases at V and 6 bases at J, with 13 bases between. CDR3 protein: CAWDGRQDGYTF. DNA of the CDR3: TGTGCCTGGGACGGCAGGCAGGATGGCTACACCTTC.

In nucleotides, the CDR3 is TGTGCCAGCTCACCGAATCAGGGGGGGACTGAAGCTTTCTTT. Protein product: CASSPNQGGTEAFF. The V gene is TRBV18, the J gene TRBJ1-1, with 7 nucleotides matching TRBD1. This CDR3 comprises 14 residues. Looked up from germline, CDR1 is KGHSH and CDR2 is LQKENI. The V gene end was trimmed by 3 bases and the J gene end by 5 bases; junction bases not matched to a gene: 6.

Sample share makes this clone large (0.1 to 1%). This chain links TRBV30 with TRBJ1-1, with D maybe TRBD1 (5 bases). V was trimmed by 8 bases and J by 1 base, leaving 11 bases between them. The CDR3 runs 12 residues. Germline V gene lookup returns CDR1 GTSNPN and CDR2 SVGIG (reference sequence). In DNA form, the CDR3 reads TGTGCCGGGGACGTCACGAACACTGAAGCTTTCTTT. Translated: CAGDVTNTEAFF. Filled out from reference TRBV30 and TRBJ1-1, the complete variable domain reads SQTIHQWPATLVQPVGSPLSLECTVEGTSNPNLYWYRQAAGRGLQLLFYSVGIGQISSEVPQNLSASRPQDRQFILSSKKLLLSDSGFYLCAGDVTNTEAFFGQGTRLTVV.

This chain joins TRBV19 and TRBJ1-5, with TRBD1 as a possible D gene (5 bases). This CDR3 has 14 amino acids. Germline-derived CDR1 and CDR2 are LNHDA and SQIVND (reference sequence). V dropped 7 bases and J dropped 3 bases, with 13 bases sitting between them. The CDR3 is CASNFDSLNQPQHF. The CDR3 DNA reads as TGTGCCAGTAATTTCGACAGTCTCAATCAGCCCCAGCATTTT. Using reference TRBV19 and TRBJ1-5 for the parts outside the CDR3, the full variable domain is DGGITQSPKYLFRKEGQNVTLSCEQNLNHDAMYWYRQDPGQGLRLIYYSQIVNDFQKGDIAEGYSVSREKKESFPLTVTSAQKNPTAFYLCASNFDSLNQPQHFGDGTRLSIL.

CDR3 nucleotides: TGCGCCAGCAGGGATCAAGCCCCCGAGCAGTACTTC. Protein product: CASRDQAPEQYF. The chain carries TRBV10-2 and TRBJ2-7; D remains unclear. Trimming took 6 bases from V and 6 from J, leaving 12 bases between them. There are 12 residues in the CDR3. CDR1 WSHSY and CDR2 SAAADI come from the germline V gene.

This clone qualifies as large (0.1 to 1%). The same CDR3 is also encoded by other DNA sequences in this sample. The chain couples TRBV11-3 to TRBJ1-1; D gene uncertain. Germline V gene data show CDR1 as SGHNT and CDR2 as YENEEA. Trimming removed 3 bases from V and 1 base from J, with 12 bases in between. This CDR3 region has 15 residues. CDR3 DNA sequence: TGTGCCAGCAGCTTGGCCGGACTCAGGAACACTGAAGCTTTCTTT. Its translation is CASSLAGLRNTEAFF.

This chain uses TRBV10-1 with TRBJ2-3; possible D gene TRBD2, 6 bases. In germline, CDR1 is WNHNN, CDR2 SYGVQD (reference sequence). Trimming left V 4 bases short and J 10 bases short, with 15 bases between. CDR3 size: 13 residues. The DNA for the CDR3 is TGCGCCAGCAGTGTCTGGGACGGCGGGGCGCAGTATTTT. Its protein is CASSVWDGGAQYF.

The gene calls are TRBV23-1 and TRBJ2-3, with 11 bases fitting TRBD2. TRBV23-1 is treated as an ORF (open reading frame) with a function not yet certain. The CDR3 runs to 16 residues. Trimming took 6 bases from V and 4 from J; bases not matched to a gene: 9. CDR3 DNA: TGCGCCAGCAGCCCGAGACTAGCGGGGTATTCAGATACGCAGTATTTT. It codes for CASSPRLAGYSDTQYF.

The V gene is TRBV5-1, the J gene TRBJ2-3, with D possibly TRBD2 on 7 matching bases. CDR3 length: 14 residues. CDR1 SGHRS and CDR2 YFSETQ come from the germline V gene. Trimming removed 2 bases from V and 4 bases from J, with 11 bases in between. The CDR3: CASSFGGAADTQYF. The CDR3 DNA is TGCGCCAGCAGCTTTGGGGGGGCGGCAGATACGCAGTATTTT. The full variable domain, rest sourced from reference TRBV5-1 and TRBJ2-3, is KAGVTQTPRYLIKTRGQQVTLSCSPISGHRSVSWYQQTPGQGLQFLFEYFSETQRNKGNFPGRFSGRQFSNSRSEMNVSTLELGDSALYLCASSFGGAADTQYFGPGTRLTVL.

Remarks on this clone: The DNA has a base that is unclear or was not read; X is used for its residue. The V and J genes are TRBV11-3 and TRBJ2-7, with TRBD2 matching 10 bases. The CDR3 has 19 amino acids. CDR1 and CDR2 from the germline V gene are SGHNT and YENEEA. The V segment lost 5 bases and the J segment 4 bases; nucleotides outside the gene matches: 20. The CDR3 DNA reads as TGTGCCAGCAGCGGAACCRGGACAGAGCCCTCAGCGGGGGGGTACGAGCAGTACTTC. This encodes CASSGTXTEPSAGGYEQYF.